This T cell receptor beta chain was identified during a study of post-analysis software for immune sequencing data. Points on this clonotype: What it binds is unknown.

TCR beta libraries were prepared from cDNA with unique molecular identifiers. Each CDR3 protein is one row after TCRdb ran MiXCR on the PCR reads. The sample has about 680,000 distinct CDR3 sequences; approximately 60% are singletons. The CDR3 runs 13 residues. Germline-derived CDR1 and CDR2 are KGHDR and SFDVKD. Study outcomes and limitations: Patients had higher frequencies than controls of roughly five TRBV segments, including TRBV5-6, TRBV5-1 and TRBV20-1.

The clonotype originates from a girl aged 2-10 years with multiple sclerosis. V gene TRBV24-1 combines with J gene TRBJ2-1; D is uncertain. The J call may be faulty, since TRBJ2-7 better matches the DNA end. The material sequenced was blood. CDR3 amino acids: CATSPGSYNEQYF. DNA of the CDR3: TGTGCCACCAGTCCCGGCTCCTACAATGAGCAGTACTTC.